This T cell receptor (beta chain) was identified in a study of blood T cell repertoires in COVID-19. Study-wide context: The samples span acute and convalescent COVID-19 from the United States, Italy and Spain.

Per the study methods: Researchers report that nucleated cell counts were estimated from reference gene primer amplification. The method was immunoSEQ multiplex PCR; TCRdb's version includes in-frame clones alone and lacks a portion of them. The V and J calls and clone size come from that table; D and trimming were worked out from the DNA. The sample includes under 200,000 clones, about 80% of them seen just once. All enrollees were roughly 18 to 90 years old and from roughly 26 US areas. Each participant's cohort was designated according to participant-reported clinical history. Sequenced material: PBMCs or T cells enriched from blood (not recorded which). The sequence derives from a woman aged 55 to 70 with acute COVID-19.

CDR3 nucleotide sequence: TGTGCCAGCAGTTTACCTTCTTCTAGGATTCTCTATGGCTACACCTTC. As protein: CASSLPSSRILYGYTF. This chain joins TRBV28 and TRBJ1-2, with D hard to call. This CDR3 region has 16 residues. Germline CDR1 is MDHEN and CDR2 is SYDVKM. Deletions cut 2 bases from V and 4 bases from J, with 17 bases between.